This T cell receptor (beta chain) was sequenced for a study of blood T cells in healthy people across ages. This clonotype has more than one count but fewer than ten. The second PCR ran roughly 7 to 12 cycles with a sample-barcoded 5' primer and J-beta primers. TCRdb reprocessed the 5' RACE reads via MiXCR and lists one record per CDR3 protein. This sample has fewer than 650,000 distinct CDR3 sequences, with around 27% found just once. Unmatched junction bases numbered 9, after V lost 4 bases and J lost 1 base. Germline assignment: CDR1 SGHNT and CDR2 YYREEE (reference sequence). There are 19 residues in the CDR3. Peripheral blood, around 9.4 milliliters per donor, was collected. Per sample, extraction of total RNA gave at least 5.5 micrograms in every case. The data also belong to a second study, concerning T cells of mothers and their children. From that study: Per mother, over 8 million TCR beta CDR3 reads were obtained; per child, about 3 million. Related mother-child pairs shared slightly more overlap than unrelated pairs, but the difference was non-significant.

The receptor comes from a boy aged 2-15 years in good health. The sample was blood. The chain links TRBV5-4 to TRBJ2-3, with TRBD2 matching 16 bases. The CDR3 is CASSRSGTSGRAGTDTQYF. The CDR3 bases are TGTGCCAGCAGCCGATCCGGGACTAGCGGGAGGGCAGGCACAGATACGCAGTATTTT.